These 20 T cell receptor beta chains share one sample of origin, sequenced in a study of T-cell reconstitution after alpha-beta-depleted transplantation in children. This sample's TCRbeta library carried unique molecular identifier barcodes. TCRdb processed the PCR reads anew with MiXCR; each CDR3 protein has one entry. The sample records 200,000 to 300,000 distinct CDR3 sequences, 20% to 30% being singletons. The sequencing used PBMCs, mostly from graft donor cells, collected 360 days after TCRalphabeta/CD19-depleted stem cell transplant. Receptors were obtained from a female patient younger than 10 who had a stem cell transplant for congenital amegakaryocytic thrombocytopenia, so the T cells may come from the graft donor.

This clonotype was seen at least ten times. CDR3 amino acids: CASSGTGPSYNEQFF. The DNA of the CDR3 is TGTGCCAGCAGTGGAACAGGGCCCTCCTACAATGAGCAGTTCTTC. The chain joins TRBV6-1 to TRBJ2-1; a weak D match, TRBD1 (6 bases). The CDR3 covers 15 residues. Germline assignment: CDR1 MNHNS and CDR2 SASEGT. Trimming removed 4 bases from V and 0 bases from J, with 10 bases in between.

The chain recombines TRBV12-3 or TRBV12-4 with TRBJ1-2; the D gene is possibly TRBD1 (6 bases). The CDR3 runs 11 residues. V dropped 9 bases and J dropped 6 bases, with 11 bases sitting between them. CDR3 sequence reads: CASIRGHGYTF. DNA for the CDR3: TGTGCCAGTATCAGGGGACATGGCTACACCTTC.

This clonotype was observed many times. The CDR3 loop reads CASSLSGIDEQFF. CDR3 nucleotides: TGCGCCAGCAGCTTAAGCGGTATCGATGAGCAGTTCTTC. The V call is TRBV5-1, the J call TRBJ2-1; possibly TRBD2 for D (5 bases). V lost 2 bases to trimming and J lost 8 bases, with 11 bases between them. The CDR3 sequence is 13 residues long. The germline gives CDR1 SGHRS, CDR2 YFSETQ.

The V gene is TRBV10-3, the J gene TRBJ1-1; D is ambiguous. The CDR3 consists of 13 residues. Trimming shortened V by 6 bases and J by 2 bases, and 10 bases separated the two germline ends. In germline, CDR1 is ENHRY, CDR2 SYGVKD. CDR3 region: CAIRNRGNTEAFF. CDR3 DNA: TGTGCCATCAGGAATAGAGGAAACACTGAAGCTTTCTTT.

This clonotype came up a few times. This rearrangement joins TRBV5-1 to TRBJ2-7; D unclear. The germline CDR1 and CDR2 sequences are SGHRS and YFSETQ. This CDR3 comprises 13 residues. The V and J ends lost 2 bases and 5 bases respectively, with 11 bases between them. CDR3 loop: CASSLGGPNEQYF. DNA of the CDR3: TGCGCCAGCAGCTTAGGTGGACCGAACGAGCAGTACTTC.

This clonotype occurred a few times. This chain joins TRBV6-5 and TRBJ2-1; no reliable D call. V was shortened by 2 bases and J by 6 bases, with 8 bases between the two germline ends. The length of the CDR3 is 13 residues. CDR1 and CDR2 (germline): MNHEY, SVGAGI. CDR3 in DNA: TGTGCCAGCAGTTACGCCTACCTCAATGAGCAGTTCTTC. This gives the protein CASSYAYLNEQFF.

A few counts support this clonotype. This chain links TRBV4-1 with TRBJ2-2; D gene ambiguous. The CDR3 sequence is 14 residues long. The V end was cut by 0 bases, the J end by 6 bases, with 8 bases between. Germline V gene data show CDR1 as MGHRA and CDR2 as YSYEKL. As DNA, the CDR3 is TGCGCCAGCAGCCAAGAACCACGTCCCGGGGAGCTGTTTTTT. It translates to CASSQEPRPGELFF.

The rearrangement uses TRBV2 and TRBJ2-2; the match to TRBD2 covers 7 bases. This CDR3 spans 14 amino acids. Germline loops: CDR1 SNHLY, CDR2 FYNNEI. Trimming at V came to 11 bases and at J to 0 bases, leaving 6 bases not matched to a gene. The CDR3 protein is CALSLAANTGELFF. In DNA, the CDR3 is TGTGCCCTAAGCCTAGCGGCGAACACCGGGGAGCTGTTTTTT.

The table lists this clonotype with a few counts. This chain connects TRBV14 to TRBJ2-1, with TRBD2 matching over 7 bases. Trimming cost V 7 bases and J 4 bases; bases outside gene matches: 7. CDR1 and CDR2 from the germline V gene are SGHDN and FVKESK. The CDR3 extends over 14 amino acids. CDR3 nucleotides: TGTGCCAGCACCCTTAGCGGGCGGTACAATGAGCAGTTCTTC. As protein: CASTLSGRYNEQFF.

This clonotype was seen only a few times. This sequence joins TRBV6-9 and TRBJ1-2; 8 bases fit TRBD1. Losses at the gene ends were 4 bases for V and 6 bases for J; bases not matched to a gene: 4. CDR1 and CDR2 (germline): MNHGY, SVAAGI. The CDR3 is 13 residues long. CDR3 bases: TGTGCCAGCAGTTCCGGGACAGGCGATGGCTACACCTTC. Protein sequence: CASSSGTGDGYTF.

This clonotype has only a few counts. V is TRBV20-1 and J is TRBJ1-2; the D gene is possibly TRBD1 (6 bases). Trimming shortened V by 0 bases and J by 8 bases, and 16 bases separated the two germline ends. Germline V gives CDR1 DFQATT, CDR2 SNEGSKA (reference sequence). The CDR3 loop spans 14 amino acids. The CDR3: CSARDWDKGYGYTF. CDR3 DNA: TGCAGTGCTAGAGACTGGGACAAAGGATACGGCTACACCTTC.

CDR3 loop: CAIQETQYF. The CDR3 DNA reads as TGTGCCATCCAAGAGACCCAGTACTTC. The rearrangement uses TRBV13 and TRBJ2-5, with no clear D. Germline CDR1 reads PRHDT; CDR2 reads FYEKMQ (reference sequence). Trimming pared 10 bases from V and 1 base from J, leaving 1 base between. This CDR3 is built from 9 residues. The full variable domain, with the rest looked up from reference TRBV13 and TRBJ2-5, is AAGVIQSPRHLIKEKRETATLKCYPIPRHDTVYWYQQGPGQDPQFLISFYEKMQSDKGSIPDRFSAQQFSDYHSELNMSSLELGDSALYFCAIQETQYFGPGTRLLVL.

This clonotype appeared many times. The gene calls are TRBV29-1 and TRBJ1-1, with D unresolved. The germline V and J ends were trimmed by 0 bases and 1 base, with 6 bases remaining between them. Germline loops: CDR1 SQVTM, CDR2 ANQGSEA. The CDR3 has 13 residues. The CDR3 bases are TGCAGCGTTGAAGATCCCAAGAACACTGAAGCTTTCTTT. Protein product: CSVEDPKNTEAFF.

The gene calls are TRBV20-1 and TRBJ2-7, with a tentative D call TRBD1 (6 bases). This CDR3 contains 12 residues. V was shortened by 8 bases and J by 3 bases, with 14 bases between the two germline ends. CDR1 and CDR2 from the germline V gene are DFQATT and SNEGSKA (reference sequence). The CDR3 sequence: CSLETGRYEQYF. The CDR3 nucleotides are TGCAGTCTGGAGACAGGCCGCTACGAGCAGTACTTC.

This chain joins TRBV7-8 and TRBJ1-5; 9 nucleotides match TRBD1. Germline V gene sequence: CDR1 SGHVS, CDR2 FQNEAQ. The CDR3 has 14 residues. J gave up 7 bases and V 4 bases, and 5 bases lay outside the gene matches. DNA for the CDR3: TGTGCCAGCAGCTCTGGGACAGGGTGGCAGCCCCAGCATTTT. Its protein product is CASSSGTGWQPQHF.

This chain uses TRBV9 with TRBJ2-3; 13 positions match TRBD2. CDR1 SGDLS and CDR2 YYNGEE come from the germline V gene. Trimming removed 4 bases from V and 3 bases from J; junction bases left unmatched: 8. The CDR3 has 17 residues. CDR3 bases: TGTGCCAGCAGCTCATACTCGGGACTAGCGGGAACAGATACGCAGTATTTT. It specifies CASSSYSGLAGTDTQYF.

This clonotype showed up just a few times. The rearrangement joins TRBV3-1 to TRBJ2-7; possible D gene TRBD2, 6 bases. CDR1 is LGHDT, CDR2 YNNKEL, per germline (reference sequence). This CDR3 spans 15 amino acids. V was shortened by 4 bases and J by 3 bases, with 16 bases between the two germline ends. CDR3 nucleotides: TGTGCCAGCAGCCCCCTCGGGGGACTTAACTACGAGCAGTACTTC. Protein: CASSPLGGLNYEQYF.

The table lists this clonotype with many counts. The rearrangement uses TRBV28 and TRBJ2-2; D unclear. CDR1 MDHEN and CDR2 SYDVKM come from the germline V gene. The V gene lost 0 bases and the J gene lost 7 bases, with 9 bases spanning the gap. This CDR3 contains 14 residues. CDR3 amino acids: CASSLWLLGGELFF. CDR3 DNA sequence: TGTGCCAGCAGTTTATGGCTTTTGGGCGGGGAGCTGTTTTTT.

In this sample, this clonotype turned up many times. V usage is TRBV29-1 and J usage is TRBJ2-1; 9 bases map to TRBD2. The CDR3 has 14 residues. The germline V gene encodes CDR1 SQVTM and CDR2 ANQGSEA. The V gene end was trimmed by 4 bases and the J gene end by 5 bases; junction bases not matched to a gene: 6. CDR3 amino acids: CSVVFAGGHNEQFF. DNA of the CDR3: TGCAGCGTTGTGTTTGCGGGAGGGCACAATGAGCAGTTCTTC.

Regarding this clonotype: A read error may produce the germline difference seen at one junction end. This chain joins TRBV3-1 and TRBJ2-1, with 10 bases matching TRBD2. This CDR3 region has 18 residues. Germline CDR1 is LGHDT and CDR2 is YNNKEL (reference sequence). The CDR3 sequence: CTSSRRLAGHSSYNEQFF. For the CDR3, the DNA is TGTACCAGCAGCCGACGACTAGCGGGCCATAGCTCCTACAATGAGCAGTTCTTC.